This T cell receptor beta chain was identified during a study of technical replicates of blood from a few donors. Sequenced by immunoSEQ multiplex PCR; TCRdb stores in-frame clones only, minus some. The data show just over 75,000 clones, with 85% to 95% seen just once and 0.41% held by the top ten. The origin of this receptor is a human donor in good health. The specimen was T cells isolated from PBMCs.

The CDR3 DNA reads as TGTGCCAGCAGCCCTGTAGTCTACTCTGGGGCCAACGTCCTGACTTTC. Protein sequence: CASSPVVYSGANVLTF. The chain joins TRBV7-2 to TRBJ2-6; no clear D. Trimming pared 5 bases from V and 0 bases from J, leaving 11 bases between. Germline V lookup: CDR1 SGHTA, CDR2 FQGNSA. The CDR3 has 16 residues.